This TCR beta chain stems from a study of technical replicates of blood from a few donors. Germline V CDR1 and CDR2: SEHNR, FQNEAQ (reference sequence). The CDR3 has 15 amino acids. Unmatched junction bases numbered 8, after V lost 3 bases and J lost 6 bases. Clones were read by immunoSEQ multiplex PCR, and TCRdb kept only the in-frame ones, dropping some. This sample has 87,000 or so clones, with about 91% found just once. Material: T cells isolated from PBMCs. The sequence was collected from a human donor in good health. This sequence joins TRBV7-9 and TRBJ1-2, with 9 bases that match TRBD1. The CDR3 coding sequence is TGTGCCAGCAGCTTGGGGACAGGGAACCTCGATGGCTACACCTTC. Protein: CASSLGTGNLDGYTF.